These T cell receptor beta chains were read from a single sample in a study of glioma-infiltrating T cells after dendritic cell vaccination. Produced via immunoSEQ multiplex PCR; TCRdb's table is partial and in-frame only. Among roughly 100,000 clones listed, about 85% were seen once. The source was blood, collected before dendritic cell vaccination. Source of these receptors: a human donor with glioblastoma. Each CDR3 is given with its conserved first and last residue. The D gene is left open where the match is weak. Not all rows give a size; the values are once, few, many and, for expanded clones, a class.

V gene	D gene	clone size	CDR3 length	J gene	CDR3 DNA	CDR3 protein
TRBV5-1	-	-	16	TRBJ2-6	TGCGCCAGCAGCTTGGTCGCTAGTACCGGGGCCAACGTCCTGACTTTC	CASSLVASTGANVLTF
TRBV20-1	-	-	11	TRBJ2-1	TGCAGTGCTCTCAGGGGCAATGAGCAGTTCTTC	CSALRGNEQFF
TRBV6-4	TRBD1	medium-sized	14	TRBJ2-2	TGTGCCAGCAGTGACTCACAGGGGGCCGGGGAGCTGTTTTTT	CASSDSQGAGELFF
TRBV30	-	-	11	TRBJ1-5	TGTGCCGGGGGCTTAAATCAGCCCCAGCATTTT	CAGGLNQPQHF
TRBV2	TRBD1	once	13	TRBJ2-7	TGTGCCAGCAGTGACAGGGGGCTCAACGAGCAGTACTTC	CASSDRGLNEQYF
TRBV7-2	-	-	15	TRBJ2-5	TGTGCCAGCAGCTTAGGTGGGCAGGGAAAAGAGACCCAGTACTTC	CASSLGGQGKETQYF
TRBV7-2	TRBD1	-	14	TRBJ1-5	TGTGCCAGCAGCCCCGACAGGGGGAGGCAGCCCCAGCATTTT	CASSPDRGRQPQHF
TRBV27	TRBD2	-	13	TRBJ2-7	TGTGCCAGCTCCTGGACTAGCGGCTACGAGCAGTACTTC	CASSWTSGYEQYF
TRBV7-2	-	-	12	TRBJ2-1	TGTGCCAGCAGCAGCCGGGACTCAGAGCAGTTCTTC	CASSSRDSEQFF
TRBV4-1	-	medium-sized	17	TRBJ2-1	TGCGCCAGCAGCCCCCAACCGGGCCAGGGCGGCTACAATGAGCAGTTCTTC	CASSPQPGQGGYNEQFF
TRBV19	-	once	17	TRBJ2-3	TGTGCCAGTAGTATTGACAAGAAGGTTTTTAGCACAGATACGCAGTATTTT	CASSIDKKVFSTDTQYF
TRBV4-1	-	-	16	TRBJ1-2	TGCGCCAGCAGCCAGGCCGGGGGAGGGGGGCCCTATGGCTACACCTTC	CASSQAGGGGPYGYTF
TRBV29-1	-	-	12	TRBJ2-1	TGCAGCGACAGGACCTCCTACAATGAGCAGTTCTTC	CSDRTSYNEQFF
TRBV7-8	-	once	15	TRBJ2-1	TGTGCCAGCAGCTTTTGGATTGCGGAGACCAATGAGCAGTTCTTC	CASSFWIAETNEQFF
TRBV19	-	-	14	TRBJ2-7	TGTGCCAGTAGTCTGGGCAGGGCTTCCTACGAGCAGTACTTC	CASSLGRASYEQYF
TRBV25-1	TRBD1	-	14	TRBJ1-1	TGTGCCAGCACCCTGGGACAGGCGGGCACTGAAGCTTTCTTT	CASTLGQAGTEAFF
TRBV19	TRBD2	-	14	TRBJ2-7	TGTGCCAGTAGTGTGACTAGCGGGTCTTACGAGCAGTACTTC	CASSVTSGSYEQYF
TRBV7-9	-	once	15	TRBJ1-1	TGTGCCAGCAGCACTTCCCAGGGGACGAACACTGAAGCTTTCTTT	CASSTSQGTNTEAFF
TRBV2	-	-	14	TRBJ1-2	TGTGCCAGCATCTCCTCGAGGACAGCCTATGGCTACACCTTC	CASISSRTAYGYTF
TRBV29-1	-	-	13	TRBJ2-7	TGCAGCGTTGGCCTAGCGCTAAGCTACGAGCAGTACTTC	CSVGLALSYEQYF
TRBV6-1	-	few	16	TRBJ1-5	TGTGCCAGCAGTGGACAACAGGGAATAGGGAATCAGCCCCAGCATTTT	CASSGQQGIGNQPQHF
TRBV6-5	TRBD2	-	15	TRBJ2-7	TGTGCCAGCAGCCCCGCCGGAGCGGGGGGCTACGAGCAGTACTTC	CASSPAGAGGYEQYF
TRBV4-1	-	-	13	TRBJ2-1	TGCGCCAGCAGCCAAGATCTTATTGACAGAAGGTTCTTC	CASSQDLIDRRFF
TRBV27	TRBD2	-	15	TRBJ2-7	TGTGCCAGCAACGTAGCGGGGGCCCCCTCCTACGAGCAGTACTTC	CASNVAGAPSYEQYF
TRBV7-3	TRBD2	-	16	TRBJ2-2	TGTGCCAGCAGCCCGACTAGCGGGAGTATTACCGGGGAGCTGTTTTTT	CASSPTSGSITGELFF
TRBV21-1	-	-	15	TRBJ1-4	TGTGCCAGCAGCAAAAAGGAGGGGCATTGGAGAAAACTGTTTTTT	CASSKKEGHWRKLFF
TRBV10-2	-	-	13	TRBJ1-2	TGCGCCAGCAGGCCCGGGGGGAACTATGGCTACACCTTC	CASRPGGNYGYTF
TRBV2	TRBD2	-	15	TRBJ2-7	TGTGCCAGCAGTGGGGGTAGCGGGGGCTCCTACGAGCAGTACTTC	CASSGGSGGSYEQYF
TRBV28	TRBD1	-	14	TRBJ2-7	TGTGCCAGCAGTTCCCGGGACAGGGGGCTTTCGGGGTACTTC	CASSSRDRGLSGYF
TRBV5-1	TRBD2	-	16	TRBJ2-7	TGCGCCAGCAGCTTGCCCTCGGGTAGCGGGGCGGTCGAGCAGTACTTC	CASSLPSGSGAVEQYF
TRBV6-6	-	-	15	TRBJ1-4	TGTGCCAGCAGTTGGTCGCGAGTAACTAATGAAAAACTGTTTTTT	CASSWSRVTNEKLFF
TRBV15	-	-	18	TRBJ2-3	TGTGCCACCAGCAGAGATTTGAAGAGCGGCAGTTACACAGATACGCAGTATTTT	CATSRDLKSGSYTDTQYF
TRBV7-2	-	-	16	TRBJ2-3	TGTGCCAGCAGCTTGAGTCACAGGATCAGCACAGATACGCAGTATTTT	CASSLSHRISTDTQYF
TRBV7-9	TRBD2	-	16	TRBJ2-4	TGTGCCAGCAGCCGGACTAGCGGGGGCCAGGGAAACATTCAGTACTTC	CASSRTSGGQGNIQYF
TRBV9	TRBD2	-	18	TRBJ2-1	TGTGCCAGCAGCCCTCGGTTAGCGGGAGAGTTATCCTACAATGAGCAGTTCTTC	CASSPRLAGELSYNEQFF
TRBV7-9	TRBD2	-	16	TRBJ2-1	TGTGCCAGCAGCTCGCCGGGACTAGCGGGAGCGGGTGAGCAGTTCTTC	CASSSPGLAGAGEQFF
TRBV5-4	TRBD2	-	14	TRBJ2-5	TGTGCCAGCAGCTCTGGACTAGCGGGAGGGGCGCCTAACTTC	CASSSGLAGGAPNF
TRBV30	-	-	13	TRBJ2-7	TGTGCCTGGACCCCCCGGGGAGGCTACGAGCAGTACTTC	CAWTPRGGYEQYF
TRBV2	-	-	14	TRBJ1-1	TGTGCCAGCAGAACGGACATTACGAACACTGAAGCTTTCTTT	CASRTDITNTEAFF
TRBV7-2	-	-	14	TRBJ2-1	TGTGCCAGCAGCTTAGGAGGGCTAGACGGTGAGCAGTTCTTC	CASSLGGLDGEQFF
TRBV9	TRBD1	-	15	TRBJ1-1	TGTGCCAGCAGCGTAGTACCAGGGGGCAACACTGAAGCTTTCTTT	CASSVVPGGNTEAFF
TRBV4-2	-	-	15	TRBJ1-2	TGTGCCAGCAGCCAAGACCCCAGGGAAACCTATGGCTACACCTTC	CASSQDPRETYGYTF
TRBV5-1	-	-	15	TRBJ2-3	TGCGCCAGCAGCCAACAGGGCGGAGGAACAGATACGCAGTATTTT	CASSQQGGGTDTQYF
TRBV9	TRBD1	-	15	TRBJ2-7	TGTGCCAGCAGCGTAGCCTCGGACAGGTCCTACGAGCAGTACTTC	CASSVASDRSYEQYF
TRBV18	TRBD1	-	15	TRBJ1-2	TGTGCCAGCTCCCAGGGACAGGCAGTTAACTATGGCTACACCTTC	CASSQGQAVNYGYTF
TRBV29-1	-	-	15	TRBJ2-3	TGCAGCGTTGATGGACAGCCGACTAGCACAGATACGCAGTATTTT	CSVDGQPTSTDTQYF
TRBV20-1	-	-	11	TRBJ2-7	TGCAGTGCCGGGGGTGGCGGCGAGCAGTACTTC	CSAGGGGEQYF
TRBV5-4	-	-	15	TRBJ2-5	TGTGCCAGCAGCTCGACGTATGGGGGCCGGGAGACCCAGTACTTC	CASSSTYGGRETQYF
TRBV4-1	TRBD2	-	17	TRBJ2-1	TGCGCCAGCAGCCAGGTCGCCCGAGGAGCGGGAAGGCATGAGCAGTTCTTC	CASSQVARGAGRHEQFF
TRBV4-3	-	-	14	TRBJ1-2	TGCGCCAGCAGCCAAGATTCCAGGGTTTATGGCTACACCTTC	CASSQDSRVYGYTF
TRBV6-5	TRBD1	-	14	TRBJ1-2	TGTGCCAGCAGCTCCGGACAGGGGACCTATGGCTACACCTTC	CASSSGQGTYGYTF
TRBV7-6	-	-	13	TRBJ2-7	TGTGCCAGCAGCTTAAAGCAGGGCTACGAGCAGTACTTC	CASSLKQGYEQYF
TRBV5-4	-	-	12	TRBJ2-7	TGTGCCAGCAGCCGAGACACCTACGAGCAGTACTTC	CASSRDTYEQYF
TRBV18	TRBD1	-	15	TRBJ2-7	TGTGCCAGCTCAGACCGGGACAGGTACTCCTACGAGCAGTACTTC	CASSDRDRYSYEQYF
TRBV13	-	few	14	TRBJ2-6	TGTGCCAGCAGTGGGAGTCAGTGGGCCAACGTCCTGACTTTC	CASSGSQWANVLTF
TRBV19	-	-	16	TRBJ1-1	TGTGCCAGTAGTATAGGAAATGGGGGGTGGGAGACTGAAGCTTTCTTT	CASSIGNGGWETEAFF
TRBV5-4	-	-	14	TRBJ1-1	TGTGCCAGCAGCTTCAACCAGGGGAACACTGAAGCTTTCTTT	CASSFNQGNTEAFF
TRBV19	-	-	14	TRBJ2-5	TGTGCCAGTATCCAGGGGGCGGGGGAAGAGACCCAGTACTTC	CASIQGAGEETQYF
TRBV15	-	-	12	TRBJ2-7	TGTGCCACCAGCAGAGGGGCAGTCGAGCAGTACTTC	CATSRGAVEQYF
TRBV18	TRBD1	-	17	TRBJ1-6	TGTGCCAGCTCACCTACGACAGGGGCGAAGGGCGGTTCACCCCTCCACTTT	CASSPTTGAKGGSPLHF